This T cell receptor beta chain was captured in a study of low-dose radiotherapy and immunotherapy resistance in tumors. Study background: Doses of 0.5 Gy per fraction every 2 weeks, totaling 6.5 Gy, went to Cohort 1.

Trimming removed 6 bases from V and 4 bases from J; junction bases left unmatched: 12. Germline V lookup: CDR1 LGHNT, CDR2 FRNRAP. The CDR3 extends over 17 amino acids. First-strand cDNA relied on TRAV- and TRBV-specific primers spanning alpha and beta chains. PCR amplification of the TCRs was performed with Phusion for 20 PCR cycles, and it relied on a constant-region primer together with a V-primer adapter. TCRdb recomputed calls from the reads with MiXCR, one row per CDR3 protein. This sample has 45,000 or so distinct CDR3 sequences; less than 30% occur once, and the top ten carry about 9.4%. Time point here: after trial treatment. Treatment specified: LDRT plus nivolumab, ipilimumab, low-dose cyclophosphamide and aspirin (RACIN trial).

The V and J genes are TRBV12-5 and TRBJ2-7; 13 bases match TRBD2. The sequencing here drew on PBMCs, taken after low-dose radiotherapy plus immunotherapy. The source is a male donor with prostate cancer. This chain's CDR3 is CASGSLAGGDFLYEQYF. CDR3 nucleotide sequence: TGTGCTAGTGGGTCACTAGCGGGGGGGGATTTTTTATACGAGCAGTACTTC.